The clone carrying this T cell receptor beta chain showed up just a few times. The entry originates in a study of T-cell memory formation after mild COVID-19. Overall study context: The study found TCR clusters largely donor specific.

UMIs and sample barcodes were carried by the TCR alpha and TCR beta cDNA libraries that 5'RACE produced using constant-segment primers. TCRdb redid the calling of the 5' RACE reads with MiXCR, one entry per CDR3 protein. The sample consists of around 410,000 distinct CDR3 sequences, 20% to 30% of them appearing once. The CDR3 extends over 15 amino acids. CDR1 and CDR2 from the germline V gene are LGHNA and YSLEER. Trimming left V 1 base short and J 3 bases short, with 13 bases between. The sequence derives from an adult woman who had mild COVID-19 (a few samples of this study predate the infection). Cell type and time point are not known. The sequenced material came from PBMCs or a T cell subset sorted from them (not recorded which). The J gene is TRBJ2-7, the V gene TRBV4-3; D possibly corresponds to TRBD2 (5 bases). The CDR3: CASSQAEGVGYEQYF. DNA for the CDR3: TGCGCCAGCAGCCAAGCTGAGGGCGTGGGCTACGAGCAGTACTTC.